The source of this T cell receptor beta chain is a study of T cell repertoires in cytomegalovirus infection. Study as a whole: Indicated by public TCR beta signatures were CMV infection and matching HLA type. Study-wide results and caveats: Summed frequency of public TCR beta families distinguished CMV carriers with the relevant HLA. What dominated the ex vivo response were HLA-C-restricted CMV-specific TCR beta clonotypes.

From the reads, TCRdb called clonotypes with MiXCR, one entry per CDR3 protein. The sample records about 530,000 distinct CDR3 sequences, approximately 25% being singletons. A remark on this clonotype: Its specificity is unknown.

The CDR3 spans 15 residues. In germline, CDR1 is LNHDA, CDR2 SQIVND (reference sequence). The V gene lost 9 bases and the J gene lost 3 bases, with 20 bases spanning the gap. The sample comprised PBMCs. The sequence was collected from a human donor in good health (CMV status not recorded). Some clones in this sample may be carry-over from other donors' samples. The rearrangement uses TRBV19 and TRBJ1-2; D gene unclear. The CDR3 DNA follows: TGTGCCAGCCTTCCAAGGGTAGGGCAGGACTATGGCTACACCTTC. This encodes CASLPRVGQDYGYTF.